Listed here are 31 T cell receptor beta chains from one sample, sequenced in a study of T-cell reconstitution after alpha-beta-depleted transplantation in children. Preparation of the TCRbeta library used unique molecular identifiers. Using its own MiXCR run on the PCR reads, TCRdb lists one record per CDR3 protein. The sample holds 450,000 to 550,000 distinct CDR3 sequences; roughly 11% are singletons and the top ten take around 15%. The specimen was PBMCs, mostly from graft donor cells, collected 180 days after TCRalphabeta/CD19-depleted stem cell transplant. Every receptor here comes from a female patient between 2 and 15 years old who had a stem cell transplant for aplastic anemia, so the T cells may come from the graft donor.

The chain employs TRBV2 and TRBJ2-1; the D call may be TRBD1 or TRBD2 (5 bases each). Germline V gene lookup returns CDR1 SNHLY and CDR2 FYNNEI. V was clipped by 7 bases and J by 9 bases, with 16 bases between them. This CDR3 contains 13 residues. In nucleotides, the CDR3 is TGTGCCAGCAATTTCTGGGGCGAGGGTGAGCAGTTCTTC. This translates into CASNFWGEGEQFF.

This clonotype was seen a few times. This rearrangement joins TRBV28 to TRBJ1-5, with 7 nucleotides matching TRBD1. The CDR3 runs to 16 residues. V lost 7 bases, J lost 0 bases, and 9 bases stayed unmatched. Germline V CDR1 and CDR2: MDHEN, SYDVKM. Written as DNA, the CDR3 is TGTGCCAGCACCGCAACAGGGGAGTATAGCAATCAGCCCCAGCATTTT. Protein product: CASTATGEYSNQPQHF.

This chain joins TRBV9 and TRBJ1-1; 7 nucleotides align to TRBD1. The junction had 3 bases not matched to a gene; V was cut back by 3 bases and J by 1 base. CDR1 SGDLS and CDR2 YYNGEE come from the germline V gene. The CDR3 consists of 14 residues. The CDR3 reads CASSAGQTNTEAFF. The DNA for the CDR3 is TGTGCCAGCAGCGCGGGACAGACGAACACTGAAGCTTTCTTT. The variable domain in full, completed from reference TRBV9 and TRBJ1-1, reads DSGVTQTPKHLITATGQRVTLRCSPRSGDLSVYWYQQSLDQGLQFLIQYYNGEERAKGNILERFSAQQFPDLHSELNLSSLELGDSALYFCASSAGQTNTEAFFGQGTRLTVV.

The sample holds a few counts of this clonotype. This sequence joins TRBV29-1 and TRBJ1-2, with D unclear. This CDR3 contains 12 residues. Trimming cost V 4 bases and J 0 bases, with 6 bases left between them. Germline CDR1 is SQVTM and CDR2 is ANQGSEA. For the CDR3, the DNA is TGCAGCGTTGCGATTTCTAACTATGGCTACACCTTC. Translating it yields CSVAISNYGYTF.

This clonotype has ten or more counts. The V gene is TRBV4-2, the J gene TRBJ1-1; tentatively, D is TRBD1 (5 bases). Looked up from germline, CDR1 is LGHNA and CDR2 is YNFKEQ. The CDR3 has 15 residues. Trimming removed 1 base from V and 1 base from J, with 10 bases in between. This CDR3 is CASSQVGPKNTEAFF. The DNA for the CDR3 is TGTGCCAGCAGCCAAGTGGGACCGAAGAACACTGAAGCTTTCTTT.

This clonotype was seen at least ten times. The chain links TRBV7-2 to TRBJ1-1; no firm D call. Per germline, CDR1 SGHTA and CDR2 FQGNSA. The germline V and J ends were trimmed by 1 base and 3 bases, with 6 bases remaining between them. The CDR3 totals 13 residues. The CDR3 loop reads CASSLGPDTEAFF. CDR3 DNA sequence: TGTGCCAGCAGCTTAGGGCCCGACACTGAAGCTTTCTTT.

This clonotype has more than one count but fewer than ten. J is TRBJ1-1 and V is TRBV15; D gene ambiguous. The CDR3 totals 15 residues. V was pared by 6 bases and J by 0 bases, with 14 bases between. The V gene's germline CDR1 is LNHNV and CDR2 YYDKDF (reference sequence). The CDR3 loop is CATSPDMVLNTEAFF. The DNA of the CDR3 is TGTGCCACCAGTCCCGATATGGTCCTGAACACTGAAGCTTTCTTT.

V is TRBV5-6 and J is TRBJ2-7, with 11 bases fitting TRBD1. J lost 0 bases, V lost 5 bases, and 7 bases had no gene match. CDR1 is SGHDT and CDR2 is YYEEEE in the germline V gene. CDR3 size: 16 residues. CDR3 sequence reads: CASRMSGTGGSYEQYF. The CDR3 region has the DNA TGTGCCAGCAGAATGTCCGGGACAGGGGGCTCCTACGAGCAGTACTTC.

This clonotype was picked up a small number of times. The gene calls are TRBV20-1 and TRBJ2-2, with 9 nucleotides matching TRBD1. This CDR3 has 20 amino acids. J lost 0 bases, V lost 2 bases, and 16 bases had no gene match. Germline values: CDR1 DFQATT, CDR2 SNEGSKA (reference sequence). CDR3 coding DNA: TGCAGTGCTAGATCCCCAAGGGACAGGGAATGGCTCCCGAACACCGGGGAGCTGTTTTTT. It specifies CSARSPRDREWLPNTGELFF.

This clonotype was seen repeatedly, ten times or more. The gene calls are TRBV5-1 and TRBJ2-3, with TRBD2 identical over 14 bases. Trimming removed 4 bases from V and 4 bases from J; junction bases left unmatched: 5. Germline-derived CDR1 and CDR2 are SGHRS and YFSETQ. This CDR3 is 16 amino acids long. The DNA of the CDR3 is TGCGCCAGCAGCCCTCGACTAGCGGGAGGGCCAGATACGCAGTATTTT. Translating it yields CASSPRLAGGPDTQYF.

At least ten counts were recorded for this clonotype. The chain couples TRBV29-1 to TRBJ2-7; 7 bases fit TRBD1. V gave up 0 bases and J gave up 3 bases; unmatched junction bases: 5. The CDR3 length is 14 residues. Germline-derived CDR1 and CDR2 are SQVTM and ANQGSEA. The CDR3 sequence: CSVEDRAGGYEQYF. The CDR3 nucleotides are TGCAGCGTTGAAGATCGAGCAGGGGGCTACGAGCAGTACTTC.

V usage is TRBV28 and J usage is TRBJ1-6; weak D call: TRBD1 (5 bases). Germline V gives CDR1 MDHEN, CDR2 SYDVKM. The V and J ends lost 3 bases and 7 bases respectively, with 19 bases between them. The CDR3 has 17 residues. Written as DNA, the CDR3 is TGTGCCAGCAGTTTCTCTTTAGGAGGGGCGGGGAATTCACCCCTCCACTTT. This sequence encodes CASSFSLGGAGNSPLHF.

V usage is TRBV4-3 and J usage is TRBJ1-2; TRBD1 is a possible D gene (6 bases). Germline-derived CDR1 and CDR2 are LGHNA and YSLEER. CDR3 size: 14 residues. The germline V and J ends were trimmed by 1 base and 4 bases, with 10 bases remaining between them. The CDR3 region is CASSQGRGPYGYTF. In DNA form, the CDR3 reads TGCGCCAGCAGCCAAGGCAGGGGACCCTATGGCTACACCTTC.

This clonotype was seen a handful of times. The chain recombines TRBV6-1 with TRBJ1-5; the D is unclear. The CDR3 runs to 14 residues. Per the germline V gene, CDR1 is MNHNS and CDR2 is SASEGT. V lost 6 bases to trimming and J lost 5 bases, with 14 bases between them. This CDR3 reads CASRKIGWDQPQHF. DNA of the CDR3: TGTGCCAGCAGGAAGATAGGGTGGGATCAGCCCCAGCATTTT.

This clonotype occurred many times. CDR3 amino acids: CASTYSVGANVLTF. The CDR3 nucleotides are TGCGCCAGCACTTACAGTGTTGGGGCCAACGTCCTGACTTTC. The chain has TRBV5-1 and TRBJ2-6; D remains unclear. This CDR3 is 14 amino acids long. Germline lookup yields CDR1 SGHRS and CDR2 YFSETQ. V lost 6 bases and J 3 bases, leaving 10 bases between the germline ends.

This clonotype showed up just a few times. The chain combines TRBV20-1 with TRBJ1-2, with a tentative D call TRBD1 (5 bases). Germline V gene data show CDR1 as DFQATT and CDR2 as SNEGSKA (reference sequence). The V end was cut by 5 bases, the J end by 0 bases, with 13 bases between. This CDR3 is 14 amino acids long. For the CDR3, the DNA is TGCAGTGCTTCGAGGTCAGGGACTAACTATGGCTACACCTTC. This sequence encodes CSASRSGTNYGYTF.

This clonotype appeared many times. CDR3 in amino acids: CASKDIYTGELFF. CDR3 in DNA: TGTGCCAGCAAGGACATATACACCGGGGAGCTGTTTTTT. The gene calls are TRBV6-6 and TRBJ2-2, with a weak D call TRBD1 (5 bases). The CDR3 consists of 13 residues. Trimming took 7 bases from V and 3 from J, leaving 9 bases between them. The V gene's germline CDR1 is MNHNY and CDR2 SVGAGI (reference sequence).

There are a few counts of this clonotype. The V call is TRBV12-5, the J call TRBJ2-5; the D gene is possibly TRBD2 (5 bases). Germline V CDR1 and CDR2: LGHNT, FRNRAP. The V and J ends lost 1 base and 1 base respectively, with 10 bases between them. CDR3 length: 15 residues. CDR3 nucleotide sequence: TGTGCTAGTGGTTTGGGTTCTAGCACCCAAGAGACCCAGTACTTC. This codes for CASGLGSSTQETQYF.

This clonotype turned up a few times. This sequence joins TRBV11-3 and TRBJ2-1; 8 bases line up with TRBD2. This CDR3 is built from 15 residues. Germline CDR1 is SGHNT and CDR2 is YENEEA. The J segment lost 7 bases and the V segment lost 1 base, leaving 6 bases of the junction unmatched. CDR3 sequence (DNA): TGTGCCAGCAGCTTAGGGACTAGCAGGAATAATGAGCAGTTCTTC. Protein product: CASSLGTSRNNEQFF.

This clonotype was found a few times. The V gene is TRBV7-9, the J gene TRBJ2-6; 8 positions match TRBD1. The CDR3 is 15 amino acids. V lost 3 bases, J lost 2 bases, and 0 bases stayed unmatched. Germline V lookup: CDR1 SEHNR, CDR2 FQNEAQ (reference sequence). CDR3 nucleotides: TGTGCCAGCAGCTTGGACAGGGCTGGGGCCAACGTCCTGACTTTC. Translating it yields CASSLDRAGANVLTF.

This clonotype was counted between two and nine times. The chain recombines TRBV10-3 with TRBJ1-2; 8 positions agree with TRBD1. V lost 7 bases, J lost 3 bases, and 7 bases stayed unmatched. This CDR3 spans 14 amino acids. Germline V gives CDR1 ENHRY, CDR2 SYGVKD. CDR3 sequence: CAITRDRSYYGYTF. The CDR3 DNA sequence: TGTGCCATCACCAGGGACAGGTCCTACTATGGCTACACCTTC.

This clonotype was picked up a small number of times. The genes are TRBV6-1 and TRBJ2-3; 11 nucleotides agree with TRBD1. Looked up from germline, CDR1 is MNHNS and CDR2 is SASEGT. Trimming removed 6 bases from V and 4 bases from J; junction bases left unmatched: 9. There are 16 residues in the CDR3. The DNA of the CDR3 is TGTGCCAGCAGGAAGCGGGACAGGGGGTTCCCAGATACGCAGTATTTT. Protein: CASRKRDRGFPDTQYF.

Note on this clonotype: The junction departs from germline at one end; a sequencing error may be responsible. The genes are TRBV4-1 and TRBJ1-2, with D perhaps TRBD1 (6 bases). CDR3 size: 13 residues. Per the germline V gene, CDR1 is MGHRA and CDR2 is YSYEKL. CDR3 in DNA: TGCGCCACCAGCCAATTCAGGGGCTATGGCTACACCTTC. It yields the protein CATSQFRGYGYTF.

The V and J genes are TRBV4-2 and TRBJ2-1; 9 bases agree with TRBD2. The CDR3 runs to 16 residues. Germline V gene sequence: CDR1 LGHNA, CDR2 YNFKEQ. After removal of 4 bases from V and 6 bases from J, the junction contained 10 bases not matched to a gene. The DNA of the CDR3 is TGTGCCAGCAGCCGAGGGGGAGCGGGAGGTCCCAATGAGCAGTTCTTC. It codes for CASSRGGAGGPNEQFF.

This clonotype appeared many times. CDR3 in amino acids: CSAAGYNEKLFF. The CDR3, as DNA: TGCAGTGCCGCAGGGTATAATGAAAAACTGTTTTTT. V usage is TRBV20-1 and J usage is TRBJ1-4; a weak D match, TRBD1 (5 bases). CDR1 DFQATT and CDR2 SNEGSKA come from the germline V gene (reference sequence). The CDR3 is made up of 12 amino acids. The ends were cut back, 6 bases at V and 4 bases at J, with 9 bases in the middle.

The V call is TRBV7-6, the J call TRBJ2-2, with 8 nucleotides matching TRBD1. Germline-derived CDR1 and CDR2 are SGHVS and FNYEAQ. V shed 6 bases, J shed 6 bases, and the junction held 6 bases outside the gene matches. There are 14 residues in the CDR3. The CDR3 here is CASRQGVISGELFF. The CDR3, as DNA: TGTGCCAGCAGACAGGGGGTTATTTCCGGGGAGCTGTTTTTT.

This clonotype was recorded a few times. CDR3 bases: TGTGCCAGCAGTGAATATTGGGTCGGATCTGGAAACACCATATATTTT. This gives the protein CASSEYWVGSGNTIYF. The rearrangement joins TRBV25-1 to TRBJ1-3, with D hard to call. Looked up from germline, CDR1 is MGHDK and CDR2 is SYGVNS. V was shortened by 0 bases and J by 1 base, with 10 bases between the two germline ends. CDR3 length equals 16 residues.

This clonotype occurred many times. The rearrangement uses TRBV2 and TRBJ2-5; a possible D gene is TRBD1 (5 bases). This CDR3 region has 14 residues. V was cut by 6 bases and J by 1 base, with 12 bases left in between. Germline-derived CDR1 and CDR2 are SNHLY and FYNNEI. CDR3: CASSTRQFQETQYF. For the CDR3, the DNA is TGTGCCAGCAGCACCCGACAGTTCCAAGAGACCCAGTACTTC.

In this sample, this clonotype turned up many times. The J gene is TRBJ2-4, the V gene TRBV12-3 or TRBV12-4; D gene uncertain. This CDR3 spans 14 amino acids. V was shortened by 3 bases and J by 7 bases, with 13 bases between the two germline ends. Here the CDR3 DNA reads TGTGCCAGCAGTTTTCTCAGGTATCGGAACATTCAGTACTTC. Its protein is CASSFLRYRNIQYF.

The chain joins TRBV12-3 or TRBV12-4 to TRBJ2-7, with TRBD1 as a possible D gene (5 bases). V was trimmed by 3 bases and J by 4 bases, leaving 16 bases between them. CDR3 length equals 15 residues. In DNA, the CDR3 is TGTGCCAGCAGTTTCGGACATTCCAAGTTTTACGAGCAGTACGTC. This codes for CASSFGHSKFYEQYV.

This clonotype was seen a few times. The CDR3 spells CSALPAGTTYEQYF. Here the CDR3 DNA reads TGCAGTGCTTTACCGGCCGGGACCACTTACGAGCAGTACTTC. J is TRBJ2-7 and V is TRBV20-1; perhaps D is TRBD1 or TRBD2 (5 bases each). The CDR3 runs 14 residues. From germline, CDR1 is DFQATT and CDR2 SNEGSKA (reference sequence). Trimming shortened V by 5 bases and J by 4 bases, and 18 bases separated the two germline ends.